This is a list of T cell receptor beta chains from one sample in a study of T cells after yellow fever vaccination. TCRdb reanalysed the 5' RACE reads using MiXCR and keeps one entry per CDR3 protein. Here the sample spans about 220,000 distinct CDR3 sequences, about 3% being singletons. The starting material was CD4+ T cells sorted from PBMCs, obtained 10 days after the yellow fever booster vaccination. All receptors come from a man aged 18 to 30 who received the YFV17D yellow fever vaccine. The CDR3 runs from the conserved cysteine through the conserved F or W. A D gene is named only where the DNA matches it firmly. Part of the rows lack a size; the others show once, few, many or a class for expanded clones.

V: TRBV9
J: TRBJ2-1
D: .
size: .
CDR3: CASSRGIGTSYNEQFF
DNA: TGTGCCAGCAGCCGAGGCATCGGGACTTCCTACAATGAGCAGTTCTTC

V: TRBV5-1
J: TRBJ2-7
D: .
size: many
CDR3: CASSLGTASSYEQYF
DNA: TGCGCCAGCAGCTTGGGGACAGCTAGCTCCTACGAGCAGTACTTC

V: TRBV6-2/TRBV6-3
J: TRBJ2-5
D: TRBD1
size: many
CDR3: CASSYTNAGTGSLGWETQYF
DNA: TGTGCCAGCAGTTACACGAACGCCGGGACAGGTAGCTTAGGCTGGGAGACCCAGTACTTC

V: TRBV11-3
J: TRBJ1-1
D: TRBD1
size: many
CDR3: CASSRRDSDRGTEAFF
DNA: TGTGCCAGCAGCCGCCGGGACAGCGACAGGGGCACTGAAGCTTTCTTT

V: TRBV18
J: TRBJ1-5
D: .
size: .
CDR3: CASSPSTARDQPQHF
DNA: TGTGCCAGCTCACCATCGACGGCCCGGGATCAGCCCCAGCATTTT

V: TRBV7-9
J: TRBJ2-4
D: .
size: .
CDR3: CASSRGQPKNIQYF
DNA: TGTGCCAGCAGCCGGGGACAACCCAAAAACATTCAGTACTTC

V: TRBV7-2
J: TRBJ1-5
D: .
size: few
CDR3: CASSLAQGVHQPQHF
DNA: TGTGCCAGCAGCTTAGCGCAAGGGGTGCATCAGCCCCAGCATTTT

V: TRBV29-1
J: TRBJ2-7
D: .
size: few
CDR3: CSVEGSGYEQYF
DNA: TGCAGCGTTGAAGGCAGTGGCTACGAGCAGTACTTC

V: TRBV19
J: TRBJ2-4
D: TRBD1
size: many
CDR3: CASSMTGSRNIQYF
DNA: TGTGCCAGTAGTATGACAGGGAGTAGAAACATTCAGTACTTC

V: TRBV28
J: TRBJ1-2
D: .
size: many
CDR3: CASSGPVSNYGYTF
DNA: TGTGCCAGCTCAGGACCAGTCTCAAACTATGGCTACACCTTC

V: TRBV6-2/TRBV6-3
J: TRBJ2-5
D: .
size: many
CDR3: CASSKRDFWGETQYF
DNA: TGTGCCAGCAGCAAGAGGGATTTCTGGGGGGAGACCCAGTACTTC

V: TRBV11-3
J: TRBJ2-1
D: .
size: many
CDR3: CASKLGDHDDEQFF
DNA: TGTGCCAGCAAATTAGGCGACCACGACGATGAGCAGTTCTTC

V: TRBV21-1
J: TRBJ2-1
D: .
size: .
CDR3: CASDPIRWEQFF
DNA: TGTGCCAGCGACCCCATAAGGTGGGAGCAGTTCTTC

V: TRBV5-6
J: TRBJ2-5
D: TRBD2
size: few
CDR3: CASSLQTGEGETQYF
DNA: TGTGCCAGCAGCTTGCAAACGGGGGAGGGGGAGACCCAGTACTTC

V: TRBV6-2/TRBV6-3
J: TRBJ2-5
D: TRBD2
size: .
CDR3: CASSPPASGGQETQYF
DNA: TGTGCCAGCAGTCCCCCGGCTAGCGGGGGACAAGAGACCCAGTACTTC

V: TRBV7-2
J: TRBJ1-3
D: TRBD1
size: many
CDR3: CASSLEVQGVSSGNTIYF
DNA: TGTGCCAGCAGCTTAGAGGTCCAGGGGGTCAGCTCTGGAAACACCATATATTTT

V: TRBV7-2
J: TRBJ2-5
D: TRBD2
size: .
CDR3: CASSIQRGAGETQYF
DNA: TGTGCCAGCAGCATCCAGCGGGGGGCGGGAGAGACCCAGTACTTC

V: TRBV19
J: TRBJ2-1
D: .
size: few
CDR3: CASNTGGSNEQFF
DNA: TGTGCCAGTAATACAGGAGGTTCCAATGAGCAGTTCTTC

V: TRBV12-3/TRBV12-4
J: TRBJ2-1
D: TRBD2
size: many
CDR3: CASSSGLAGSGSYNEQFF
DNA: TGTGCCAGCAGTTCGGGGCTAGCGGGGTCCGGCTCCTACAATGAGCAGTTCTTC

V: TRBV6-5
J: TRBJ2-5
D: TRBD1
size: many
CDR3: CASSYSGQGTETQYF
DNA: TGTGCCAGCAGTTACTCGGGACAGGGGACGGAGACCCAGTACTTC

V: TRBV20-1
J: TRBJ2-5
D: .
size: many
CDR3: CSAREGSSQETQYF
DNA: TGCAGTGCTAGGGAAGGGAGTTCCCAAGAGACCCAGTACTTC

V: TRBV20-1
J: TRBJ2-3
D: .
size: few
CDR3: CSADFRGSDTQYF
DNA: TGCAGTGCCGACTTCCGGGGGTCAGATACGCAGTATTTT

V: TRBV21-1
J: TRBJ1-1
D: .
size: few
CDR3: CASSNGTGHRGTEAFF
DNA: TGTGCCAGCAGCAACGGGACAGGGCACAGGGGAACTGAAGCTTTCTTT

V: TRBV6-5
J: TRBJ2-7
D: TRBD2
size: few
CDR3: CASSYSAGGGYEQYF
DNA: TGTGCCAGCAGTTACTCGGCGGGGGGCGGCTACGAGCAGTACTTC

V: TRBV19
J: TRBJ2-1
D: TRBD2
size: few
CDR3: CASSIGTSGGVQFF
DNA: TGTGCCAGTAGTATCGGGACTAGCGGAGGAGTGCAGTTCTTC

V: TRBV5-1
J: TRBJ2-1
D: .
size: many
CDR3: CASTRGGSSYNEQFF
DNA: TGCGCCAGCACCAGAGGGGGGAGCTCCTACAATGAGCAGTTCTTC

V: TRBV6-1
J: TRBJ2-7
D: .
size: many
CDR3: CASRPRLAPYEQYF
DNA: TGTGCCAGCAGGCCCCGGTTGGCTCCCTACGAGCAGTACTTC

V: TRBV5-1
J: TRBJ1-6
D: .
size: few
CDR3: CASSYLGGRNSPLHF
DNA: TGCGCCAGCAGCTACCTGGGCGGGCGTAATTCACCCCTCCACTTT

V: TRBV20-1
J: TRBJ1-5
D: .
size: few
CDR3: CSATAAGNQPQHF
DNA: TGCAGTGCTACCGCGGCAGGTAATCAGCCCCAGCATTTT

V: TRBV7-9
J: TRBJ1-2
D: .
size: .
CDR3: CASSLGINNYGYTF
DNA: TGTGCCAGCAGCTTAGGTATCAATAACTATGGCTACACCTTC

V: TRBV19
J: TRBJ1-1
D: TRBD1
size: .
CDR3: CASSPGQYTEAFF
DNA: TGTGCCAGTAGCCCGGGACAGTACACTGAAGCTTTCTTT

V: TRBV7-9
J: TRBJ1-2
D: .
size: few
CDR3: CASSRGTGRSDGYTF
DNA: TGTGCCAGCAGCCGAGGGACTGGGAGGTCGGATGGCTACACCTTC

V: TRBV5-1
J: TRBJ2-7
D: TRBD1
size: many
CDR3: CASSPTGGSFDEQYF
DNA: TGCGCCAGCAGCCCGACAGGGGGCAGTTTCGACGAGCAGTACTTC

V: TRBV7-3
J: TRBJ2-3
D: TRBD2
size: many
CDR3: CASSLQRGRSDTQYF
DNA: TGTGCCAGCAGCCTCCAGCGGGGGCGAAGTGATACGCAGTATTTT

V: TRBV18
J: TRBJ1-1
D: .
size: few
CDR3: CASSPGGAEAFF
DNA: TGTGCCAGCTCACCAGGGGGGGCTGAAGCTTTCTTT

V: TRBV5-4
J: TRBJ1-2
D: TRBD1
size: few
CDR3: CASSPTGQLSGYTF
DNA: TGTGCCAGCAGCCCGACGGGACAGCTCTCGGGCTACACCTTC

V: TRBV7-9
J: TRBJ2-5
D: .
size: many
CDR3: CASSPGAEGTQYF
DNA: TGTGCCAGCAGCCCTGGGGCCGAAGGGACCCAGTACTTC

V: TRBV5-1
J: TRBJ2-1
D: .
size: many
CDR3: CASSLELSAYGEQFF
DNA: TGCGCCAGCAGCTTGGAGCTCTCGGCATACGGTGAGCAGTTCTTC

V: TRBV18
J: TRBJ1-2
D: .
size: few
CDR3: CASSPPSQGNYGYTF
DNA: TGTGCCAGCTCACCGCCCTCCCAGGGTAACTATGGCTACACCTTC

V: TRBV29-1
J: TRBJ1-1
D: .
size: many
CDR3: CSVSEGVGTEAFF
DNA: TGCAGCGTTTCTGAGGGGGTGGGCACTGAAGCTTTCTTT

V: TRBV5-1
J: TRBJ2-3
D: .
size: .
CDR3: CASSLAAQGVSTDTQYF
DNA: TGCGCCAGCAGCTTGGCCGCGCAGGGTGTATCCACAGATACGCAGTATTTT

V: TRBV5-5
J: TRBJ1-2
D: .
size: .
CDR3: CASSPLQSVYGYTF
DNA: TGTGCCAGCAGCCCCCTGCAGTCCGTCTATGGCTACACCTTC

V: TRBV9
J: TRBJ2-2
D: .
size: many
CDR3: CASSVTPGDTGELFF
DNA: TGTGCCAGCAGCGTAACCCCAGGGGACACCGGGGAGCTGTTTTTT

V: TRBV5-4
J: TRBJ1-6
D: .
size: .
CDR3: CASSSVRGDNSPLHF
DNA: TGTGCCAGCAGCTCGGTAAGAGGGGATAATTCACCCCTCCACTTT

V: TRBV6-5
J: TRBJ2-2
D: .
size: .
CDR3: CASSAPGTPNTGELFF
DNA: TGTGCCAGCAGTGCTCCCGGGACACCTAACACCGGGGAGCTGTTTTTT

V: TRBV6-6
J: TRBJ1-4
D: .
size: few
CDR3: CASSYGPGKLFF
DNA: TGTGCCAGCAGTTACGGGCCGGGAAAACTGTTTTTT

V: TRBV4-1
J: TRBJ1-1
D: .
size: few
CDR3: CASSRASPQTGLEAFF
DNA: TGCGCCAGCAGCCGAGCAAGTCCGCAGACCGGGCTTGAAGCTTTCTTT

V: TRBV6-5
J: TRBJ1-2
D: .
size: many
CDR3: CASSYLGVYGYTF
DNA: TGTGCCAGCAGTTACCTGGGTGTCTATGGCTACACCTTC

V: TRBV7-2
J: TRBJ2-3
D: TRBD2
size: many
CDR3: CASSEASSGGSDTQYF
DNA: TGTGCCAGCAGCGAAGCGTCGAGCGGGGGGTCGGATACGCAGTATTTT

V: TRBV10-3
J: TRBJ2-1
D: .
size: many
CDR3: CAIRVADSRNEQFF
DNA: TGTGCCATCAGGGTAGCGGACTCGCGGAATGAGCAGTTCTTC

V: TRBV3-1
J: TRBJ1-1
D: .
size: few
CDR3: CASSQMGEAFF
DNA: TGTGCCAGCAGCCAGATGGGTGAAGCTTTCTTT

V: TRBV27
J: TRBJ2-5
D: .
size: .
CDR3: CASSLEPQGTQYF
DNA: TGTGCCAGCAGTCTAGAGCCTCAGGGGACCCAGTACTTC

V: TRBV24-1
J: TRBJ1-5
D: TRBD1
size: .
CDR3: CATSAPGQGPQPQHF
DNA: TGTGCCACCAGTGCCCCGGGACAGGGTCCCCAGCCCCAGCATTTT

V: TRBV12-3/TRBV12-4
J: TRBJ2-2
D: .
size: many
CDR3: CASRPGPNTGELFF
DNA: TGTGCCAGCAGACCGGGACCGAACACCGGGGAGCTGTTTTTT

V: TRBV12-3/TRBV12-4
J: TRBJ1-2
D: .
size: few
CDR3: CASSLEQRGHTF
DNA: TGTGCCAGCAGTTTGGAGCAGCGGGGACACACCTTC

V: TRBV9
J: TRBJ2-2
D: TRBD1
size: many
CDR3: CASSVGDRDTGELFF
DNA: TGTGCCAGCAGCGTAGGGGACAGGGACACCGGGGAGCTGTTTTTT